This T cell receptor beta chain originates from a study of control samples from healthy donors and cancer patients. Using immunoSEQ multiplex PCR, the repertoire was profiled, and TCRdb retains in-frame clones only, with some absent. The top ten hold 9.5% to 13% of the sample, which has some 41,000 clones, approximately 89% seen once. This CDR3 region has 15 residues. V gave up 1 base and J gave up 2 bases, with 9 bases separating them. Germline V gene sequence: CDR1 MNHNS, CDR2 SASEGT. The sequence came from a woman in her sixties with lung cancer. The specimen sequenced was PBMCs. This chain connects TRBV6-1 to TRBJ1-3; TRBD1 might be the D (6 bases). CDR3 nucleotides: TGTGCCAGCAGTGAAGAGGCAGGGGCTGGAAACACCATATATTTT. This translates into CASSEEAGAGNTIYF.